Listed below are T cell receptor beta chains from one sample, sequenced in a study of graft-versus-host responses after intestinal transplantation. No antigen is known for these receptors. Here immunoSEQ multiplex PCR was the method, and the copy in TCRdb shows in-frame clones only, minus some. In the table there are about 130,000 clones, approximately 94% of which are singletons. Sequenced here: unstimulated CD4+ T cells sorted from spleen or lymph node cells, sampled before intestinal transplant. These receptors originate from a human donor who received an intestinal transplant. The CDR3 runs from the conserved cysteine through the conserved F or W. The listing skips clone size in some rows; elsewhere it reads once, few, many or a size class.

CDR3aa: CASSLDSQGTQYF
abundance: .
j_gene: TRBJ2-5
v_gene: TRBV7-8

CDR3aa: CASSRQTMNTEAFF
abundance: once
j_gene: TRBJ1-1
v_gene: TRBV9

CDR3aa: CASSLGSAAGGYNEQFF
abundance: once
j_gene: TRBJ2-1
v_gene: TRBV11-1

CDR3aa: CATSRETGGPPNEQFF
abundance: .
j_gene: TRBJ2-1
v_gene: TRBV15

CDR3aa: CASSFLDGGAVQETQYF
abundance: .
j_gene: TRBJ2-5
v_gene: TRBV5-6

CDR3aa: CATSTSPPGRNQFF
abundance: .
j_gene: TRBJ2-1
v_gene: TRBV15

CDR3aa: CASSVSGYFNQPQHF
abundance: .
j_gene: TRBJ1-5
v_gene: TRBV2

CDR3aa: CASSYDRLNTEAFF
abundance: .
j_gene: TRBJ1-1
v_gene: TRBV11-1

CDR3aa: CASSLTGGQETQYF
abundance: .
j_gene: TRBJ2-5
v_gene: TRBV18

CDR3aa: CATSRPLGAETQYF
abundance: .
j_gene: TRBJ2-5
v_gene: TRBV15

CDR3aa: CASSAQGGSSYNEQFF
abundance: .
j_gene: TRBJ2-1
v_gene: TRBV11-3

CDR3aa: CSVAAQGGQPQHF
abundance: .
j_gene: TRBJ1-5
v_gene: TRBV29-1

CDR3aa: CASSQDLQDEQYF
abundance: .
j_gene: TRBJ2-7
v_gene: TRBV4-2

CDR3aa: CASSLYYEDEKLFF
abundance: .
j_gene: TRBJ1-4
v_gene: TRBV5-1

CDR3aa: CATAGGIQETQYF
abundance: .
j_gene: TRBJ2-5
v_gene: TRBV19

CDR3aa: CASSRVSGELFF
abundance: .
j_gene: TRBJ2-2
v_gene: TRBV10-1

CDR3aa: CASSERTLEQYF
abundance: .
j_gene: TRBJ2-7
v_gene: TRBV6-1

CDR3aa: CSAAGQASLAAFF
abundance: .
j_gene: TRBJ1-1
v_gene: TRBV29-1

CDR3aa: CASSVGFGKTQHF
abundance: .
j_gene: TRBJ1-5
v_gene: TRBV11-3

CDR3aa: CASSLSREGGYTF
abundance: .
j_gene: TRBJ1-2
v_gene: TRBV5-4

CDR3aa: CASSPRGGLGGELFF
abundance: .
j_gene: TRBJ2-2
v_gene: TRBV7-7

CDR3aa: CASSLDRGSGYTF
abundance: .
j_gene: TRBJ1-2
v_gene: TRBV5-1

CDR3aa: CASSLASGTENSPLHF
abundance: .
j_gene: TRBJ1-6
v_gene: TRBV18

CDR3aa: CASSFLAGNNGYTF
abundance: .
j_gene: TRBJ1-2
v_gene: TRBV11-2

CDR3aa: CASSLVGGARSPLHF
abundance: few
j_gene: TRBJ1-6
v_gene: TRBV5-1

CDR3aa: CASSPRYSYEQYF
abundance: once
j_gene: TRBJ2-7
v_gene: TRBV6-5

CDR3aa: CASSFSPALADTQYF
abundance: .
j_gene: TRBJ2-3
v_gene: TRBV11-2

CDR3aa: CASSLGETTTLYGYTF
abundance: .
j_gene: TRBJ1-2
v_gene: TRBV5-1

CDR3aa: CASSLVTSGGTQYF
abundance: .
j_gene: TRBJ2-5
v_gene: TRBV11-3

CDR3aa: CASSFRRLGNSPLHF
abundance: .
j_gene: TRBJ1-6
v_gene: TRBV27

CDR3aa: CTAVGRAGELFF
abundance: .
j_gene: TRBJ2-2
v_gene: TRBV29-1

CDR3aa: CASSHTGWETQYF
abundance: .
j_gene: TRBJ2-5
v_gene: TRBV27

CDR3aa: CASSHPGAGANVLTF
abundance: .
j_gene: TRBJ2-6
v_gene: TRBV4-1

CDR3aa: CASSPQGLASDTQYF
abundance: .
j_gene: TRBJ2-3
v_gene: TRBV18

CDR3aa: CASKGGETQYF
abundance: .
j_gene: TRBJ2-5
v_gene: TRBV2

CDR3aa: CASSSRQGHSGGYTF
abundance: .
j_gene: TRBJ1-2
v_gene: TRBV7-2

CDR3aa: CASSLRLAGGFRETQYF
abundance: .
j_gene: TRBJ2-5
v_gene: TRBV5-4

CDR3aa: CACRRGGNTEAFF
abundance: .
j_gene: TRBJ1-1
v_gene: TRBV30

CDR3aa: CASTRTGNTEAFF
abundance: .
j_gene: TRBJ1-1
v_gene: TRBV7-9

CDR3aa: CASTRGLFF
abundance: .
j_gene: TRBJ1-4
v_gene: TRBV27

CDR3aa: CASSRTGQGAAGGELFF
abundance: .
j_gene: TRBJ2-2
v_gene: TRBV4-2

CDR3aa: CASSQDGDNYGYTF
abundance: .
j_gene: TRBJ1-2
v_gene: TRBV5-1

CDR3aa: CASSFWTGGSGYTF
abundance: once
j_gene: TRBJ1-2
v_gene: TRBV13

CDR3aa: CASRMGGYEQYF
abundance: once
j_gene: TRBJ2-7
v_gene: TRBV11-3

CDR3aa: CASSLSRDTEAFF
abundance: .
j_gene: TRBJ1-1
v_gene: TRBV7-9

CDR3aa: CASRPRGTGWDNEQFF
abundance: .
j_gene: TRBJ2-1
v_gene: TRBV7-9

CDR3aa: CASNLGSRNTEAFF
abundance: .
j_gene: TRBJ1-1
v_gene: TRBV5-1

CDR3aa: CAWGGSSNTGELFF
abundance: .
j_gene: TRBJ2-2
v_gene: TRBV30

CDR3aa: CASSMPGGSGNTIYF
abundance: .
j_gene: TRBJ1-3
v_gene: TRBV19

CDR3aa: CASSLEGVGLSSTDTQYF
abundance: .
j_gene: TRBJ2-3
v_gene: TRBV5-1

CDR3aa: CASSQRGGLDEQYF
abundance: .
j_gene: TRBJ2-7
v_gene: TRBV4-2

CDR3aa: CAWSASGSEQFF
abundance: .
j_gene: TRBJ2-1
v_gene: TRBV30

CDR3aa: CASSLETSGPWFGEQFF
abundance: .
j_gene: TRBJ2-1
v_gene: TRBV11-2

CDR3aa: CASSPGAENEKLFF
abundance: .
j_gene: TRBJ1-4
v_gene: TRBV18

CDR3aa: CASSPGSTITYEQYF
abundance: .
j_gene: TRBJ2-7
v_gene: TRBV5-1

CDR3aa: CASSVVHRAGNTEAFF
abundance: .
j_gene: TRBJ1-1
v_gene: TRBV9

CDR3aa: CASSIDQQVANSPLHF
abundance: few
j_gene: TRBJ1-6
v_gene: TRBV19